Listed below are T cell receptor beta chains from one sample, sequenced in a study of blood T cells in healthy people across ages. MiXCR, applied by TCRdb to the 5' RACE reads, yields one record per CDR3 protein. The data contain some 1.5 million distinct CDR3 sequences, approximately 28% of them seen just once; the ten biggest clones take up about 8%. What was sequenced was blood. The receptors shown here come from a woman aged 30 to 39 in good health. Both conserved end residues are part of each CDR3. The D gene is left open where the match is weak. Clone size is not always given. Where it is, it says once, few, many or a class for expanded clones.

D	size	V	J	DNA	CDR3
-	once	TRBV18	TRBJ1-1	TGTGCCAGCTCACTGGAGGGGCAGACCGCTTTCTTT	CASSLEGQTAFF
-	many	TRBV7-2	TRBJ1-5	TGTGCCAGCAGTTTAGATGATCAGCCCCAGCATTTT	CASSLDDQPQHF
-	-	TRBV7-9	TRBJ2-7	TGTGCCAGCAGCTTAGCACGACAGGAAAACGAGCAGTACTTC	CASSLARQENEQYF
-	few	TRBV27	TRBJ2-1	TGTGCCAACAGTTTAGGGGGGGGCCTCTACAATGAGCAGTTCTTC	CANSLGGGLYNEQFF
TRBD1	-	TRBV20-1	TRBJ2-1	TGCAGTGCTCCCCCGGGACAGAGCTACAATGAGCAGTTCTTC	CSAPPGQSYNEQFF
TRBD1	few	TRBV20-1	TRBJ1-1	TGCAGTGCTAAGGAAGGGGGCGGGACTGAAGCTTTCTTT	CSAKEGGGTEAFF
-	-	TRBV20-1	TRBJ2-5	TGCAGTGTTAAGAGCTCCAGGGCCCCCGGTGGTGGCCAGTACTTC	CSVKSSRAPGGGQYF
TRBD2	many	TRBV6-5	TRBJ2-1	TGTGCCAGCAGGAGCGGGGGCTACAATGAGCAGTTCTTC	CASRSGGYNEQFF
TRBD2	-	TRBV12-3/TRBV12-4	TRBJ2-7	TGTGCCAGCAGCGCAACCCACAGCGGGAGATTCGGCTACGAGCAGTACTTC	CASSATHSGRFGYEQYF
-	-	TRBV27	TRBJ2-1	TGTGCCAGCAGTTTATCAAGTACAGGCAATGAGCAGTTCTTC	CASSLSSTGNEQFF
-	-	TRBV4-2	TRBJ2-5	TGTGCCAGCAGCCAAGAGGGACGAAACCAAGAGACCCAGTACTTC	CASSQEGRNQETQYF
-	-	TRBV7-9	TRBJ2-7	TGTGCCGGAGCCATACAGGGATCTTCGCCGCAGTACTTC	CAGAIQGSSPQYF
-	-	TRBV16	TRBJ1-5	TGTGCCAGCAGCCAATCCTCAGGGTCGGGTCAGCCCCAGCATTTT	CASSQSSGSGQPQHF
-	few	TRBV5-5	TRBJ2-1	TGTGCCAGCAGCCGCTCGGGGGCGCATTTAAATGAGCAGTTCTTC	CASSRSGAHLNEQFF
TRBD1	few	TRBV12-3/TRBV12-4	TRBJ1-3	TGTGCCAGCAGTCCCAGGACAGGCTTGGACACCATATATTTT	CASSPRTGLDTIYF
TRBD2	-	TRBV10-1	TRBJ2-1	TGCGCCAGCAGTGATAGCGGGGGGGCCCAGGATGAGCAGTTCTTC	CASSDSGGAQDEQFF
TRBD1	few	TRBV12-3/TRBV12-4	TRBJ1-1	TGTGCCAGCACTGGGACAGGGGGCGCATACACTGAAGCTTTCTTT	CASTGTGGAYTEAFF
-	-	TRBV5-1	TRBJ2-1	TGCGCCAGCAGAGGTCCCTACTACAATGAGCAGTTCTTC	CASRGPYYNEQFF
-	few	TRBV20-1	TRBJ2-5	TGCAGTGCTGAAGTGGGGGGCGGGAGCGGGACCCAGTACTTC	CSAEVGGGSGTQYF
TRBD1	-	TRBV14	TRBJ2-7	TGTGCCAGCAGCCCCTTGGGACAGGGGGGCGACGAGCAGTACTTC	CASSPLGQGGDEQYF
-	few	TRBV2	TRBJ2-7	TGTGCCAGCAGTACTGACAGAGCACGCTCCTACGAGCAGTACTTC	CASSTDRARSYEQYF
TRBD2	-	TRBV7-9	TRBJ2-2	TGTGCCAGCAGCTACCCCACTAGCGGGAGGGCATCCGGGGAGCTGTTTTTT	CASSYPTSGRASGELFF
-	-	TRBV19	TRBJ1-2	TGTGCCAGTAGTCTGCAGGACGGTTTAAACTATGGCTACACCTTC	CASSLQDGLNYGYTF
-	few	TRBV6-6	TRBJ2-7	TGTGCCAGCAGTACTACTAGGGGGACCTACGAGCAGTACTTC	CASSTTRGTYEQYF
-	few	TRBV6-2/TRBV6-3	TRBJ1-2	TGTGCCAGCAGTTACCGCTCAACTACCAACTATGGCTACACCTTC	CASSYRSTTNYGYTF
TRBD2	-	TRBV5-1	TRBJ2-1	TGCGCCAGCAGCTTAACCGGGACTAGGCTCGATGAGCAGTTCTTC	CASSLTGTRLDEQFF
-	-	TRBV29-1	TRBJ2-5	TGCAGCGTTGAAACTAGCCCAAATGAGCAGTACTTC	CSVETSPNEQYF
-	many	TRBV6-5	TRBJ2-7	TGTGCCAGCAGTCGCAGGTTAGGGAGCTCCTACGGGCAGTACTTC	CASSRRLGSSYGQYF
TRBD2	-	TRBV7-9	TRBJ2-5	TGTGCCGGCAGCTTAGGACTAGCGAGGGAGACCCAGTACTTC	CAGSLGLARETQYF
TRBD2	-	TRBV7-2	TRBJ2-5	TGTGCCAGCAGCTTGTTAGCGGGGCCGAGAGAGACCCAGTACTTC	CASSLLAGPRETQYF
TRBD1	-	TRBV20-1	TRBJ2-7	TGCAGTGCTGGGTTAATTGGGGGGACAGGGTCCACCTACGAGCAGTACTTC	CSAGLIGGTGSTYEQYF
-	-	TRBV12-3/TRBV12-4	TRBJ1-2	TGTGCCAGTTCGGACTGGGGCGTAGGCTATGGCTACACCTTC	CASSDWGVGYGYTF
TRBD2	few	TRBV2	TRBJ2-1	TGTGCCAGCAGTACCAGCGGGGATTCCTACAATGAGCAGTTCTTC	CASSTSGDSYNEQFF
-	many	TRBV15	TRBJ2-1	TGTGCCACCAGCAGAGTACGGGGAGTTTACAATGAGCAGTTCTTC	CATSRVRGVYNEQFF
-	-	TRBV5-5	TRBJ2-1	TGTGCCAGCAGCCCAGCCTGGTCGAATGAGCAGTTCTTC	CASSPAWSNEQFF
-	-	TRBV20-1	TRBJ2-2	TGCAGTGCCCGCCAAGACACCGGGGAGCTGTTTTTT	CSARQDTGELFF
TRBD1	many	TRBV6-6	TRBJ2-5	TGTGCCAGCAGACCGGGACAGACCCAAGAGACCCAGTACTTC	CASRPGQTQETQYF
TRBD1	-	TRBV28	TRBJ2-6	TGTGCCAGCAGCTCACAGGGGTTCGGGGCCAACGTCCTGACTTTC	CASSSQGFGANVLTF
-	few	TRBV2	TRBJ2-1	TGTGCCAGCAGTCGACTAGGGGTTGAGCAGTTCTTC	CASSRLGVEQFF
-	-	TRBV2	TRBJ1-2	TGTGCCAGCAGTCAAGACAACGGTCGTGGCTACACCTTC	CASSQDNGRGYTF
-	few	TRBV27	TRBJ2-7	TGTGCCAGCAGTTTGTCGGGGGGCGGTCGGAGCTACGAGCAGTACTTC	CASSLSGGGRSYEQYF
-	many	TRBV12-1	TRBJ1-2	TGTGCCAGCAGGGGCGGGGCCCGGAGCTATGGCTACACCTTC	CASRGGARSYGYTF
-	-	TRBV29-1	TRBJ2-1	TGCAGCGTTGGGCAAAACTACAATGAGCAGTTCTTC	CSVGQNYNEQFF
TRBD1	few	TRBV4-1	TRBJ1-1	TGCGCCAGCAGCTCTACCTCCCACGACAGGGCAGCTTTCTTT	CASSSTSHDRAAFF
-	many	TRBV24-1	TRBJ2-5	TGTGCCACCAGTGGTGGTAGCTACGAGACCCAGTACTTC	CATSGGSYETQYF
TRBD1	few	TRBV6-5	TRBJ2-1	TGTGCCAGCAGTCGATCGGGACAGGGGGCTGATGAGCAGTTCTTC	CASSRSGQGADEQFF
-	-	TRBV7-2	TRBJ2-1	TGTGCCAGCAGCTCCAAACTCTACAATGGGCAGTTCTTC	CASSSKLYNGQFF
TRBD2	-	TRBV7-2	TRBJ2-1	TGTGCCAGCAGCTCACAGCGGGGGGGATCGAATGAGCAGTTCTTC	CASSSQRGGSNEQFF
-	once	TRBV20-1	TRBJ2-5	TGCAGTGCTAGAGCGGTTCTAGGGGTGGAGACCCAGTACTTC	CSARAVLGVETQYF
-	many	TRBV4-3	TRBJ2-5	TGCGCCAGCAGCCGAGGGCCGACCCGGACTAACCAAGAGACCCAGTACTTC	CASSRGPTRTNQETQYF
TRBD1	many	TRBV12-3/TRBV12-4	TRBJ2-7	TGTGCCAGCAGTGCGGACAGGGTTATAGCCTACGAGCAGTACTTC	CASSADRVIAYEQYF
-	few	TRBV20-1	TRBJ2-5	TGCAGTGCGCAGAGACAGGAGACCCAAGAGACCCAGTACTTC	CSAQRQETQETQYF